Listed below are T cell receptor beta chains from one sample, sequenced in a study of T cells in narcolepsy. Method: immunoSEQ multiplex PCR; TCRdb's copy keeps in-frame clones and lacks some. This table holds around 30,000 clones, around 83% found once. Input material: CD45RA- memory CD4+ T cells from PBMCs. The receptors derive from a human donor with narcolepsy. Each CDR3 is given with its conserved first and last residue.

V gene: TRBV4-1; J gene: TRBJ2-7; CDR3 protein: CASSQRTSIPRGDRSYEQYF
V gene: TRBV4-3; J gene: TRBJ2-7; CDR3 protein: CASSRWTSGSYEQYF
V gene: TRBV2; J gene: TRBJ1-6; CDR3 protein: CASSDGGRSSYNSPLHF
V gene: TRBV30; J gene: TRBJ2-1; CDR3 protein: CAWGVATAYNEQFF
V gene: TRBV5-5; J gene: TRBJ1-5; CDR3 protein: CASSPDRAQPQHF
V gene: TRBV4-2; J gene: TRBJ1-1; CDR3 protein: CASSQPGQNEAFF
V gene: TRBV6-5; J gene: TRBJ2-5; CDR3 protein: CASSPEQAAQETQYF
V gene: TRBV19; J gene: TRBJ1-5; CDR3 protein: CASSLRGQGQPQHF
V gene: TRBV12-2; J gene: TRBJ1-1; CDR3 protein: CASPTEAFF
V gene: TRBV7-9; J gene: TRBJ1-4; CDR3 protein: CASSSFENEKLFF
V gene: TRBV2; J gene: TRBJ2-1; CDR3 protein: CASSQGGVSYNEQFF
V gene: TRBV2; J gene: TRBJ2-7; CDR3 protein: CASSPWAYEQYF
V gene: TRBV7-6; J gene: TRBJ2-3; CDR3 protein: CASSLLGTDTQYF
V gene: TRBV6-1; J gene: TRBJ1-3; CDR3 protein: CASSESSLGNTIYF
V gene: TRBV7-2; J gene: TRBJ2-5; CDR3 protein: CASSLQIAPETQYF
V gene: TRBV6-5; J gene: TRBJ1-4; CDR3 protein: CASSPSWGRDEKLFF